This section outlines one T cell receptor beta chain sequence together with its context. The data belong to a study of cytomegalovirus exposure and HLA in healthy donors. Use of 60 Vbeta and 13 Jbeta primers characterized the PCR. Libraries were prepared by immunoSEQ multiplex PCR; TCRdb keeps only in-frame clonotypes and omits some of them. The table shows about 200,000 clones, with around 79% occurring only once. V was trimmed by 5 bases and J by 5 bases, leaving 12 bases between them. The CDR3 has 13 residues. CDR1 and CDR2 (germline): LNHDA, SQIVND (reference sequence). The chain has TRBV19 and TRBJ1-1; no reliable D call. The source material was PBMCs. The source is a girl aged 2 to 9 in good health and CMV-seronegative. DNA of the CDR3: TGTGCCAGTAGTCAAGGGAGGAGAACTGAAGCTTTCTTT. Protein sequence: CASSQGRRTEAFF.